A selection of T cell receptor beta chains follows, all from one sample in a study of control samples from healthy donors and cancer patients. The method was immunoSEQ multiplex PCR; TCRdb's version includes in-frame clones alone and lacks a portion of them. The profile shows 170,000 or so clones, approximately 94% of them singletons. The specimen sequenced was blood. These receptors originate from a woman younger than 30 in good health. Each CDR3 is given with its conserved first and last residue. Each record gives: CDR3 protein, CDR3 DNA, clone size, D gene, J gene, V gene. The D gene is left open where the match is weak. Rows may omit the clone size; those that give it use once, few, many or a size class.

CDR3 protein: CASSPKISRTGGGDTQYF
CDR3 DNA: TGTGCCAGTAGTCCCAAAATTAGTCGGACAGGGGGCGGAGATACGCAGTATTTT
clone size: NA
D gene: TRBD1
J gene: TRBJ2-3
V gene: TRBV19

CDR3 protein: CASSQGKGGSYEQYF
CDR3 DNA: TGCGCCAGCAGCCAGGGTAAGGGGGGATCCTACGAGCAGTACTTC
clone size: NA
D gene: NA
J gene: TRBJ2-7
V gene: TRBV4-1

CDR3 protein: CASSSLDRVNEKLFF
CDR3 DNA: TGTGCCAGCAGTTCCTTGGACAGGGTGAATGAAAAACTGTTTTTT
clone size: NA
D gene: TRBD1
J gene: TRBJ1-4
V gene: TRBV28

CDR3 protein: CASGQSGGQAFF
CDR3 DNA: TGCGCCAGCGGACAGTCAGGGGGCCAAGCTTTCTTT
clone size: NA
D gene: TRBD1
J gene: TRBJ1-1
V gene: TRBV5-1

CDR3 protein: CASSREGAGRTYTEAFF
CDR3 DNA: TGTGCCAGCAGCCGGGAGGGAGCAGGCAGGACCTACACTGAAGCTTTCTTT
clone size: NA
D gene: NA
J gene: TRBJ1-1
V gene: TRBV4-2

CDR3 protein: CASSRSGVTGSYEQYF
CDR3 DNA: TGCGCCAGCAGCCGAAGTGGGGTGACAGGGTCCTACGAGCAGTACTTC
clone size: NA
D gene: TRBD1
J gene: TRBJ2-7
V gene: TRBV5-1

CDR3 protein: CASSVVGTDGYTF
CDR3 DNA: TGTGCCAGCAGCGTCGTTGGGACAGATGGCTACACCTTC
clone size: NA
D gene: TRBD1
J gene: TRBJ1-2
V gene: TRBV9

CDR3 protein: CASEKGPTEAFF
CDR3 DNA: TGTGCCAGCGAGAAGGGGCCCACTGAAGCTTTCTTT
clone size: NA
D gene: NA
J gene: TRBJ1-1
V gene: TRBV2

CDR3 protein: CASSQAETQYF
CDR3 DNA: TGTGCCAGCAGCCAAGCTGAGACCCAGTACTTC
clone size: few
D gene: NA
J gene: TRBJ2-5
V gene: TRBV14

CDR3 protein: CASSLGQLTLRGYTF
CDR3 DNA: TGTGCCAGCAGTTTGGGACAGCTCACCCTCCGAGGCTACACCTTC
clone size: NA
D gene: TRBD1
J gene: TRBJ1-2
V gene: TRBV7-2

CDR3 protein: CASSIEGVGGYTF
CDR3 DNA: TGTGCCAGTAGTATAGAAGGGGTGGGCGGCTACACCTTC
clone size: NA
D gene: NA
J gene: TRBJ1-2
V gene: TRBV19

CDR3 protein: CASSAGLVNEQFF
CDR3 DNA: TGCGCCAGCAGTGCGGGACTAGTCAATGAGCAGTTCTTC
clone size: NA
D gene: TRBD2
J gene: TRBJ2-1
V gene: TRBV10-1

CDR3 protein: CASSLVGFGANVLTF
CDR3 DNA: TGTGCCAGCAGCTTAGTGGGGTTTGGGGCCAACGTCCTGACTTTC
clone size: NA
D gene: NA
J gene: TRBJ2-6
V gene: TRBV7-2

CDR3 protein: CASSPIRDRVLSGDYGYTF
CDR3 DNA: TGTGCCAGCAGCCCGATCCGGGACAGGGTTCTCTCTGGAGACTATGGCTACACCTTC
clone size: NA
D gene: TRBD1
J gene: TRBJ1-2
V gene: TRBV5-6

CDR3 protein: CASSLLGTNTGELFF
CDR3 DNA: TGTGCCAGCAGCTTGTTAGGGACTAACACCGGGGAGCTGTTTTTT
clone size: NA
D gene: NA
J gene: TRBJ2-2
V gene: TRBV5-5

CDR3 protein: CASSSDRGRNEAFF
CDR3 DNA: TGTGCCAGCAGCTCAGACAGGGGTCGAAATGAAGCTTTCTTT
clone size: NA
D gene: TRBD1
J gene: TRBJ1-1
V gene: TRBV11-2

CDR3 protein: CASSSWKQGRYGYTF
CDR3 DNA: TGTGCCAGCAGCTCATGGAAACAGGGACGGTATGGCTACACCTTC
clone size: NA
D gene: NA
J gene: TRBJ1-2
V gene: TRBV7-9

CDR3 protein: CASSRQGTEPQHF
CDR3 DNA: TGTGCCAGCAGTCGACAGGGAACGGAGCCCCAGCATTTT
clone size: NA
D gene: TRBD1
J gene: TRBJ1-5
V gene: TRBV12-3/TRBV12-4

CDR3 protein: CASSLVGPNEKLFF
CDR3 DNA: TGCGCCAGCAGCTTGGTCGGGCCGAATGAAAAACTGTTTTTT
clone size: NA
D gene: NA
J gene: TRBJ1-4
V gene: TRBV5-1

CDR3 protein: CASSEAQVSNTGELFF
CDR3 DNA: TGTGCCAGCAGTGAAGCGCAGGTATCGAACACCGGGGAGCTGTTTTTT
clone size: NA
D gene: NA
J gene: TRBJ2-2
V gene: TRBV2